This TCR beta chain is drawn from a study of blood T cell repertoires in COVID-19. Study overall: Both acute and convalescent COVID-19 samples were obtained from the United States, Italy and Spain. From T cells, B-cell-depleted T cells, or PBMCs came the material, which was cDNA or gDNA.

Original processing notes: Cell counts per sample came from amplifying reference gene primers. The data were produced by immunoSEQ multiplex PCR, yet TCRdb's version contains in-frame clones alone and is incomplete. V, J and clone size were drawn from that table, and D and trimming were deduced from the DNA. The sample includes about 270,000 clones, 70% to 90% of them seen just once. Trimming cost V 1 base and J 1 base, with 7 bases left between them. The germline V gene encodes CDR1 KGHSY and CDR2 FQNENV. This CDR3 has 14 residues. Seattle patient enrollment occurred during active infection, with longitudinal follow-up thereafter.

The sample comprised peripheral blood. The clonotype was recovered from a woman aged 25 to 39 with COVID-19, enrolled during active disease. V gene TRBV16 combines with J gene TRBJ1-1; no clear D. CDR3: CASSQYRENTEAFF. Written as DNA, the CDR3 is TGTGCCAGCAGCCAATACAGAGAGAACACTGAAGCTTTCTTT.